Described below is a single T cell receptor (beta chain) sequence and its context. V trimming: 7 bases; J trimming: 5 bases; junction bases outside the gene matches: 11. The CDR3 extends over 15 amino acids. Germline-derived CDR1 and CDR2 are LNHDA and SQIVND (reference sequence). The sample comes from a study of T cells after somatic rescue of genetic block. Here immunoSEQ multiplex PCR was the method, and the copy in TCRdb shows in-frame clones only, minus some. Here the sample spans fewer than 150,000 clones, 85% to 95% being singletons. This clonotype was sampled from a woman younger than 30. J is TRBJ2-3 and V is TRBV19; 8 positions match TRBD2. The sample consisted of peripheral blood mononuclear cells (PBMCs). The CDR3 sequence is CASTVSSGGGDTQYF. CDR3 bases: TGTGCCAGTACCGTCTCAAGCGGGGGCGGAGATACGCAGTATTTT.